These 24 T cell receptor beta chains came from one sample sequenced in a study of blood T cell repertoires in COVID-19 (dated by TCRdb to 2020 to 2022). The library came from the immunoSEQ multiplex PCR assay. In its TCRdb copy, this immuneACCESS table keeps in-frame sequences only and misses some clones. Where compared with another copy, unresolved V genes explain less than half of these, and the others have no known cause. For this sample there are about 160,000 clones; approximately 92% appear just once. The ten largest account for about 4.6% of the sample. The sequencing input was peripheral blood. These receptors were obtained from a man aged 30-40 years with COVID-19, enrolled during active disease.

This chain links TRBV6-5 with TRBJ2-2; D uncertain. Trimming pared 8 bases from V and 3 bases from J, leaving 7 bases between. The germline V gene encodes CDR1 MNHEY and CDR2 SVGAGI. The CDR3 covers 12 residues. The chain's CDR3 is CASGLHTGELFF. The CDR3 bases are TGTGCCAGCGGGCTACACACCGGGGAGCTGTTTTTT.

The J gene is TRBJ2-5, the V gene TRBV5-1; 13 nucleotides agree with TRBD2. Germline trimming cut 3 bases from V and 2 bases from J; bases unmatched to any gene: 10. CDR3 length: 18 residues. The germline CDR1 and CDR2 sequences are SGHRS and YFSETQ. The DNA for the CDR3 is TGCGCCAGCAGCTACGGACTAGCGGGGGTCCGAGGTCAAGAGACCCAGTACTTC. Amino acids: CASSYGLAGVRGQETQYF.

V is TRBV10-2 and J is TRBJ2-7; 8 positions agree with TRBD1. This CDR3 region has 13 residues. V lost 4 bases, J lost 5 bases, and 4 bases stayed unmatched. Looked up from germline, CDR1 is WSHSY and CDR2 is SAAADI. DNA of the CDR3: TGCGCCAGCAGTGGGACAGGGATCCACGAGCAGTACTTC. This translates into CASSGTGIHEQYF.

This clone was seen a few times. Here the CDR3 reads CASSQDRASGTRSYEQYF. The CDR3 DNA sequence: TGCGCCAGCAGCCAAGATCGGGCTAGCGGGACGCGGTCCTACGAGCAGTACTTC. The chain has TRBV4-1 and TRBJ2-7; TRBD2 matches at 9 bases. V lost 0 bases, J lost 1 base, and 10 bases stayed unmatched. This CDR3 is built from 18 residues. From germline, CDR1 is MGHRA and CDR2 YSYEKL.

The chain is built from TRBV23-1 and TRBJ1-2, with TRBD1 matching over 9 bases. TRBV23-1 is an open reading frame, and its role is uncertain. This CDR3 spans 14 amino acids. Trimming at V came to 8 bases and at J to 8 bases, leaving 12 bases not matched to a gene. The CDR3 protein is CASGRQGEFRGYTF. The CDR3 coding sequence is TGCGCCAGCGGGAGACAGGGGGAATTTCGGGGCTACACCTTC.

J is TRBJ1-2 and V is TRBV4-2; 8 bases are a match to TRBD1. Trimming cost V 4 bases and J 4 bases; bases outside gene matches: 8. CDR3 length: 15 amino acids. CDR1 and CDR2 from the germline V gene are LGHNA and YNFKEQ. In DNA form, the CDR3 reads TGTGCCAGCAGCCCCGGACAGGGCGGGGTCTATGGCTACACCTTC. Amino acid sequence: CASSPGQGGVYGYTF.

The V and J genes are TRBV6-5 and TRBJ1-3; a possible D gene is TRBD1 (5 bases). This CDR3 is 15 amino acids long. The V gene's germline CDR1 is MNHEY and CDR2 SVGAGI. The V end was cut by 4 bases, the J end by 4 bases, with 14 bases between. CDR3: CASSSSRELGNTIYF. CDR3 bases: TGTGCCAGCAGTTCCAGCAGGGAATTGGGAAACACCATATATTTT.

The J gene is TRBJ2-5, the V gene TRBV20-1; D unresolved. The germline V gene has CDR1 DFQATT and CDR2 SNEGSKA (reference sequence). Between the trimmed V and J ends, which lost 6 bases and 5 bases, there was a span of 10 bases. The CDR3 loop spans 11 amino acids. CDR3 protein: CSAPSAETQYF. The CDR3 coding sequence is TGCAGTGCGCCCTCAGCGGAGACCCAGTACTTC.

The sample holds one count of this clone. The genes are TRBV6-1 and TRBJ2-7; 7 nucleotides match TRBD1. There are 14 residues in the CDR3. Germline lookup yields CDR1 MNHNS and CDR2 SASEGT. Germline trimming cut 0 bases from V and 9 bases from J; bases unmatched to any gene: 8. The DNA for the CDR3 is TGTGCCAGCAGTGAAGCAAGGGGGACAGTGGGGCAGTACTTC. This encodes CASSEARGTVGQYF.

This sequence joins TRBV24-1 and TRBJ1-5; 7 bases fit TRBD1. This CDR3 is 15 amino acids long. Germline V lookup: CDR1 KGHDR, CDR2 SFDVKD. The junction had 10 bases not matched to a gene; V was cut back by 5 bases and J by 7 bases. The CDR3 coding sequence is TGTGCCACCAGTGCTACAGGGGTGCCGGGGCAGCCCCAGCATTTT. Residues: CATSATGVPGQPQHF.

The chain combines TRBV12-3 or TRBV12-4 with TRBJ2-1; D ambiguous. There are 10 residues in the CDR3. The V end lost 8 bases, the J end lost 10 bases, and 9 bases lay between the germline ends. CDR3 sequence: CASGSGEQFF. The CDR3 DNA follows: TGTGCCAGCGGCTCAGGAGAGCAGTTCTTC.

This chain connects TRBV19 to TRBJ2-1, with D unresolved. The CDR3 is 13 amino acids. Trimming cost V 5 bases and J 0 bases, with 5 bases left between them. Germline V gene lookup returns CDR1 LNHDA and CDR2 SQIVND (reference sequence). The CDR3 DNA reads TGTGCCAGTAGTTACAGCTCCTACAATGAGCAGTTCTTC. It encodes CASSYSSYNEQFF.

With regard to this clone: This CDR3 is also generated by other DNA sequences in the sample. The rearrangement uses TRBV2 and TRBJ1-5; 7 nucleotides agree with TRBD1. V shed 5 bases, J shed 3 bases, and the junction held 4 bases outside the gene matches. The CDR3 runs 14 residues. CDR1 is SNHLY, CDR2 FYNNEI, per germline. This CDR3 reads CASSPDRNNQPQHF. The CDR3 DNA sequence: TGTGCCAGCAGTCCGGACAGGAACAATCAGCCCCAGCATTTT.

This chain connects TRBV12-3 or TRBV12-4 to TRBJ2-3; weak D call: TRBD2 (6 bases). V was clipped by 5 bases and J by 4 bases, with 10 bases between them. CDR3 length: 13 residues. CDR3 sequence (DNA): TGTGCCAGCAGTGGGGGAGGCGCAGATACGCAGTATTTT. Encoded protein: CASSGGGADTQYF.

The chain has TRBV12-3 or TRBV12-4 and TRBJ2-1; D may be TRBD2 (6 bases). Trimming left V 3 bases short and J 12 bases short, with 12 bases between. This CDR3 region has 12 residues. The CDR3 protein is CASSLEGYVQFF. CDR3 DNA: TGTGCCAGCAGTTTGGAGGGTTATGTGCAGTTCTTC.

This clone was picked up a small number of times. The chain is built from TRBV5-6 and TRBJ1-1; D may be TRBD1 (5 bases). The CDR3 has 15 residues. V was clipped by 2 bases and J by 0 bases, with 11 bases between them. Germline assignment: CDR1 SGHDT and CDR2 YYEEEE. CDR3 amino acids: CASSFAGMMNTEAFF. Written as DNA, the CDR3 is TGTGCCAGCAGCTTTGCAGGGATGATGAACACTGAAGCTTTCTTT.

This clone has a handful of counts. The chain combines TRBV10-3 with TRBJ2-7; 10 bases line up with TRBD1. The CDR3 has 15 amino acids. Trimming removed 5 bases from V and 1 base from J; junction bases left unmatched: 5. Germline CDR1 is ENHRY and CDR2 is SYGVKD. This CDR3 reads CAISLRDRGSYEQYF. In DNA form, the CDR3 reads TGTGCCATCAGTCTCCGGGACAGGGGTTCCTACGAGCAGTACTTC.

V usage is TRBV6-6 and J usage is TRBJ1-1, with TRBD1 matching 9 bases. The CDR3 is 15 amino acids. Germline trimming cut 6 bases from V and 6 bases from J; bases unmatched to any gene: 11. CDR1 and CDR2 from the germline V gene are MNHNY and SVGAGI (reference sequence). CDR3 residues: CASRSRDRDQAEAFF. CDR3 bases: TGTGCCAGCAGATCCCGGGACAGGGATCAGGCTGAAGCTTTCTTT.

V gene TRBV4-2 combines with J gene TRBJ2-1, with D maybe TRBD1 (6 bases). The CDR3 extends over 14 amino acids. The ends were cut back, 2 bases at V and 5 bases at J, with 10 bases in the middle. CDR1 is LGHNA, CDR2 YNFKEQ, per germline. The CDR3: CASSQRDRNNEQFF. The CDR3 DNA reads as TGTGCCAGCAGCCAACGTGACAGGAACAATGAGCAGTTCTTC.

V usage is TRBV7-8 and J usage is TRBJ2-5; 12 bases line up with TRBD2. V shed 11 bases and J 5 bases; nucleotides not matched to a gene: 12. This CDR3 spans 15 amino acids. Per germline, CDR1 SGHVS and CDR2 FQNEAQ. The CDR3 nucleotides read TGTGCCTCCCTTCGGGGCCTAGCGGGAGGGGAGACCCAGTACTTC. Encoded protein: CASLRGLAGGETQYF.

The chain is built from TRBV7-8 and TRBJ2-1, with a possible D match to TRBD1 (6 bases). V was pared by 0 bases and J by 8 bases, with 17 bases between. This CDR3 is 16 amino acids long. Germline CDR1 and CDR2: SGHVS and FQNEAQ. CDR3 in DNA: TGTGCCAGCAGCTTAGCCCTGCCCGGACAGAGCGATGAGCAGTTCTTC. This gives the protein CASSLALPGQSDEQFF.

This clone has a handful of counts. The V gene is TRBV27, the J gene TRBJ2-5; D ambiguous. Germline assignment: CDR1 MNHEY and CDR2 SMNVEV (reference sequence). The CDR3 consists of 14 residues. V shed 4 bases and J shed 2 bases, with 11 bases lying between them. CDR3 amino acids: CASSSRSTQETQYF. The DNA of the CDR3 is TGTGCCAGCAGTTCCCGATCGACTCAAGAGACCCAGTACTTC.

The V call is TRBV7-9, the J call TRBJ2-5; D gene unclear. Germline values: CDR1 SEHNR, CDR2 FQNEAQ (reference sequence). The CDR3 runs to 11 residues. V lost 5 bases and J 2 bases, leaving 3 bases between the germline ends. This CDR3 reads CASSPQETQYF. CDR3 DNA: TGTGCCAGCAGCCCTCAAGAGACCCAGTACTTC.

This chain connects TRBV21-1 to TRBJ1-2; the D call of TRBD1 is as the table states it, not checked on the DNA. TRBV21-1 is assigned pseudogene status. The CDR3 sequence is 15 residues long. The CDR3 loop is CASRARVLKGYGYTF. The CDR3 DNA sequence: TGTGCCAGCAGAGCACGGGTCCTAAAGGGGTATGGCTACACCTTC.